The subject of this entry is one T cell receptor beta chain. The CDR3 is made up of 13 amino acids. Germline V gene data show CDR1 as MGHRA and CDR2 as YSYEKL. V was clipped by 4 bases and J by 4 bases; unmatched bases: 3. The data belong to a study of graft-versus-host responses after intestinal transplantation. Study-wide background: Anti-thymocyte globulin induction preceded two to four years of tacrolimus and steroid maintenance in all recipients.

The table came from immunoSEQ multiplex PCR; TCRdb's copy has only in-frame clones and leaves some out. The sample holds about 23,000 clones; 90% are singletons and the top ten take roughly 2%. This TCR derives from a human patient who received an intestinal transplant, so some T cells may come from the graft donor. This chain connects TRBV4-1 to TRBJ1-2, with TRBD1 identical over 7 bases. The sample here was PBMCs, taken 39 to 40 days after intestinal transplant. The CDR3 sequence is CASSRGQVYGYTF. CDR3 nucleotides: TGCGCCAGCAGCCGCGGACAGGTCTATGGCTACACCTTC.